This T cell receptor beta chain was found in a study of blood T cell repertoires in COVID-19. About the study: Samples representing acute and convalescent COVID-19 were sourced from the United States, Italy and Spain. Sample material is recorded as cDNA or gDNA derived from T cells, B-cell-depleted T cells, or PBMCs.

Per the authors' pipeline: The assay estimated nucleated cells by amplifying reference gene primers. The assay was immunoSEQ multiplex PCR, and TCRdb's table has in-frame clones only and misses some. Clonal size and the V and J genes are those of that table, whereas D and trimming came from the DNA. The top ten hold 6% to 8.5% of the sample, which has about 210,000 clones, 84% seen once. The CDR3 has 13 residues. The V and J ends lost 6 bases and 4 bases respectively, with 10 bases between them. Germline V gene data show CDR1 as MNHEY and CDR2 as SMNVEV (reference sequence). Specimen: peripheral blood. This TCR was sampled from a woman between 45 and 65 years old with active or convalescent COVID-19. V usage is TRBV27 and J usage is TRBJ1-5; D remains ambiguous. This chain's CDR3 is CASSERLNQPQHF. DNA for the CDR3: TGTGCCAGCAGCGAGAGACTTAATCAGCCCCAGCATTTT.